Following are 31 T cell receptor beta chains from one sample sequenced in a study of cytomegalovirus exposure and HLA in healthy donors. The PCR was carried out with 60 Vbeta primers and 13 Jbeta primers. Assay: immunoSEQ multiplex PCR; the TCRdb copy retains only in-frame clones and omits some. This table has about 120,000 clones, approximately 80% appearing once. Material for sequencing was PBMCs. The receptors were sampled from a female donor in good health and CMV-seropositive.

CDR3 residues: CASSRTGVKGYTF. The CDR3 DNA reads TGTGCCAGCAGTCGAACAGGGGTAAAGGGCTACACCTTC. The V gene is TRBV28, the J gene TRBJ1-2; 7 bases fit TRBD1. The CDR3 has 13 amino acids. CDR1 and CDR2 (germline): MDHEN, SYDVKM. Germline trimming cut 5 bases from V and 8 bases from J; bases unmatched to any gene: 8.

The chain has TRBV6-1 and TRBJ1-4; TRBD1 might be the D (6 bases). The germline gives CDR1 MNHNS, CDR2 SASEGT. V lost 6 bases and J lost 8, with 16 bases in between. The CDR3 loop spans 14 amino acids. DNA for the CDR3: TGTGCCAGCAGCAGGGAGGGGGGATCGGAAAAACTGTTTTTT. This gives the protein CASSREGGSEKLFF.

CDR3 DNA: TGCAGCGTAGGGACAGGGCGAGAGACCCAGTACTTC. It specifies CSVGTGRETQYF. The chain links TRBV29-1 to TRBJ2-5; 9 nucleotides match TRBD1. V was clipped by 6 bases and J by 4 bases; unmatched bases: 3. The CDR3 consists of 12 residues. CDR1 and CDR2 from the germline V gene are SQVTM and ANQGSEA.

V is TRBV19 and J is TRBJ1-5; D may be TRBD1 (6 bases). This CDR3 region has 13 residues. The germline V and J ends were trimmed by 9 bases and 3 bases, with 12 bases remaining between them. Germline CDR1 reads LNHDA; CDR2 reads SQIVND (reference sequence). CDR3 nucleotides: TGTGCCAGCCAAGAGGGGGTCAATCAGCCCCAGCATTTT. Translating gives CASQEGVNQPQHF.

The chain employs TRBV18 and TRBJ2-5, with D maybe TRBD2 (5 bases). The DNA end is a closer match to TRBJ2-7, so the J assignment may be wrong. The CDR3 loop spans 13 amino acids. CDR1 and CDR2 (germline): KGHSH, LQKENI. The CDR3 coding sequence is TGTGCCAGCTCACCCGACCGGGACTACGAGCAGTACTTC. Translation gives CASSPDRDYEQYF.

The V and J genes are TRBV6-6 and TRBJ2-3; a possible D gene is TRBD2 (5 bases). This CDR3 is built from 13 residues. V lost 7 bases and J 4 bases, leaving 12 bases between the germline ends. Germline CDR1 MNHNY, CDR2 SVGAGI (reference sequence). The CDR3 bases are TGTGCCAGCACTGTATCGGGGTCAGATACGCAGTATTTT. As protein: CASTVSGSDTQYF.

The V call is TRBV11-2, the J call TRBJ2-1; 7 bases are a match to TRBD2. This CDR3 is 13 amino acids long. Germline CDR1 is SGHAT and CDR2 is FQNNGV. The V gene end was trimmed by 3 bases and the J gene end by 5 bases; junction bases not matched to a gene: 1. Here the CDR3 DNA reads TGTGCCAGCAGCTTGGGACTAAACAATGAGCAGTTCTTC. Its translation: CASSLGLNNEQFF. The full variable domain, completed using reference TRBV11-2 and TRBJ2-1, is EAGVAQSPRYKIIEKRQSVAFWCNPISGHATLYWYQQILGQGPKLLIQFQNNGVVDDSQLPKDRFSAERLKGVDSTLKIQPAKLEDSAVYLCASSLGLNNEQFFGPGTRLTVL.

The chain employs TRBV6-5 and TRBJ1-1; unclear D gene. There are 15 residues in the CDR3. Trimming pared 0 bases from V and 3 bases from J, leaving 11 bases between. CDR1 is MNHEY and CDR2 is SVGAGI in the germline V gene. CDR3 DNA: TGTGCCAGCAGTTACTCGCCCAGAGGGTACACTGAAGCTTTCTTT. The encoded protein is CASSYSPRGYTEAFF.

This clone has only one observation. V gene TRBV5-6 combines with J gene TRBJ2-1; 7 bases align to TRBD2. V lost 1 base and J lost 3; bases outside the gene matches: 4. Germline lookup yields CDR1 SGHDT and CDR2 YYEEEE. This CDR3 has 15 residues. The CDR3 nucleotides read TGTGCCAGCAGCTTGCGGAGCGGGGACTACAATGAGCAGTTCTTC. Protein sequence: CASSLRSGDYNEQFF.

V usage is TRBV5-6 and J usage is TRBJ1-2; 8 bases fit TRBD1. This CDR3 has 16 amino acids. V lost 1 base to trimming and J lost 0 bases; unmatched junction nucleotides: 5. In germline, CDR1 is SGHDT, CDR2 YYEEEE. The CDR3 region is CASSLRTGNSNYGYTF. The DNA of the CDR3 is TGTGCCAGCAGCTTGAGGACAGGGAACTCTAACTATGGCTACACCTTC.

Only one count was recorded for this clone. This chain joins TRBV6-6 and TRBJ2-7; D may be TRBD2 (5 bases). Germline loops: CDR1 MNHNY, CDR2 SVGAGI (reference sequence). Trimming took 0 bases from V and 1 from J, leaving 13 bases between them. There are 16 residues in the CDR3. The CDR3 here is CASSYSGRRGSYEQYF. DNA for the CDR3: TGTGCCAGCAGTTACTCGGGCAGGAGAGGGTCCTACGAGCAGTACTTC.

The chain has TRBV2 and TRBJ1-5, with 9 bases aligning to TRBD1. CDR3 length: 15 amino acids. From germline, CDR1 is SNHLY and CDR2 FYNNEI. The J segment lost 2 bases and the V segment lost 6 bases, leaving 5 bases of the junction unmatched. CDR3 sequence reads: CASSQQGAGNQPQHF. The DNA for the CDR3 is TGTGCCAGCAGCCAACAGGGGGCTGGCAATCAGCCCCAGCATTTT.

The CDR3 DNA is TGTGCCAGCTCACCAGCGGCGGGAACCTCCTACGAGCAGTACTTC. Its translation is CASSPAAGTSYEQYF. The V call is TRBV18, the J call TRBJ2-7; D perhaps matches TRBD2 (6 bases). CDR3 size: 15 residues. The germline gives CDR1 KGHSH, CDR2 LQKENI. Trimming took off 2 bases at V and 0 bases at J, with 11 bases between the two ends.

The chain combines TRBV10-3 with TRBJ1-2, with D unclear. V lost 6 bases to trimming and J lost 4 bases, with 12 bases between them. Germline CDR1 ENHRY, CDR2 SYGVKD. The CDR3 loop spans 13 amino acids. The CDR3 region has the DNA TGTGCCATCAGCGATGGGCAAGCCTATGGCTACACCTTC. Encoded protein: CAISDGQAYGYTF.

The chain links TRBV2 to TRBJ1-6; 11 bases match TRBD1. The germline V gene has CDR1 SNHLY and CDR2 FYNNEI. This CDR3 contains 14 residues. Losses at the gene ends were 8 bases for V and 5 bases for J; bases not matched to a gene: 2. The CDR3 spells CASGTGGDNSPLHF. The CDR3 DNA reads as TGTGCCAGCGGGACAGGGGGGGATAATTCACCCCTCCACTTT.

This clone was picked up a small number of times. The chain couples TRBV28 to TRBJ2-3, with 7 bases that match TRBD2. The CDR3 is 15 amino acids. The ends lost 10 bases at V and 1 base at J; junction bases unmatched: 11. Germline-derived CDR1 and CDR2 are MDHEN and SYDVKM. CDR3 bases: TGTGCCATCCTGGGTCAGAGCGGGGGCACAGATACGCAGTATTTT. Its protein is CAILGQSGGTDTQYF.

The chain combines TRBV6-5 with TRBJ2-3; a weak D match, TRBD1 (5 bases). V was trimmed by 6 bases and J by 1 base, leaving 14 bases between them. Per the germline V gene, CDR1 is MNHEY and CDR2 is SVGAGI. The CDR3 spans 15 residues. The CDR3 DNA is TGTGCCAGCAGCCCCCAAGGGGCCGGCACAGATACGCAGTATTTT. Protein product: CASSPQGAGTDTQYF.

CDR3 sequence (DNA): TGCGCCAGCAGCCAAGATCAGGCCAGGGAATTGGAGCAGTTCTTC. Protein sequence: CASSQDQARELEQFF. V and J are TRBV4-3 and TRBJ2-1, with D maybe TRBD1 (5 bases). This CDR3 has 15 amino acids. Trimming cost V 0 bases and J 10 bases, with 16 bases left between them. The V gene's germline CDR1 is LGHNA and CDR2 YSLEER.

This clone was recorded a few times. DNA for the CDR3: TGTGCCAGCAGCTTATCTTGGTCCCGGAATTCACCCCTCCACTTT. This sequence encodes CASSLSWSRNSPLHF. The J gene is TRBJ1-6, the V gene TRBV5-4; D ambiguous. The germline gives CDR1 SGHNT, CDR2 YYREEE (reference sequence). The V end was cut by 2 bases, the J end by 7 bases, with 13 bases between. CDR3 size: 15 residues.

V is TRBV9 and J is TRBJ2-5; 10 bases are shared with TRBD2. With V trimmed by 0 bases and J by 1 base, 6 bases remained unmatched. The CDR3 has 17 residues. CDR1 and CDR2 (germline): SGDLS, YYNGEE. The CDR3: CASSVGLAGAFQETQYF. CDR3 nucleotides: TGTGCCAGCAGCGTAGGTCTAGCGGGGGCCTTCCAAGAGACCCAGTACTTC.

This chain links TRBV20-1 with TRBJ2-7, with D perhaps TRBD2 (5 bases). V dropped 6 bases and J dropped 4 bases, with 10 bases sitting between them. CDR3 size: 11 residues. Germline lookup yields CDR1 DFQATT and CDR2 SNEGSKA (reference sequence). The CDR3 DNA reads as TGCAGTGCCCGACGGGGATACGAGCAGTACTTC. It specifies CSARRGYEQYF.

This clone appeared a single time. The rearrangement uses TRBV9 and TRBJ1-4; D might be TRBD1 (6 bases). The V and J ends lost 7 bases and 5 bases respectively, with 12 bases between them. CDR1 is SGDLS, CDR2 YYNGEE, per germline. The CDR3 loop spans 13 amino acids. Here the CDR3 reads CASGGGPNEKLFF. In nucleotides, the CDR3 is TGTGCCAGCGGCGGGGGGCCCAATGAAAAACTGTTTTTT.

The chain links TRBV2 to TRBJ2-5; D perhaps matches TRBD2 (5 bases). The V gene's germline CDR1 is SNHLY and CDR2 FYNNEI. This CDR3 comprises 16 residues. V lost 5 bases to trimming and J lost 5 bases, with 21 bases between them. The CDR3 region is CASSPGRLHPGETQYF. As DNA, the CDR3 is TGTGCCAGCAGTCCGGGGAGACTCCATCCTGGGGAGACCCAGTACTTC.

This chain links TRBV2 with TRBJ2-7; TRBD1 might be the D (5 bases). Trimming cost V 7 bases and J 1 base, with 14 bases left between them. Germline V gene lookup returns CDR1 SNHLY and CDR2 FYNNEI. The CDR3 has 14 amino acids. CDR3: CASKERTTSYEQYF. CDR3 in DNA: TGTGCCAGCAAAGAAAGGACAACGTCCTACGAGCAGTACTTC.

The sample holds a few counts of this clone. The V call is TRBV12-5, the J call TRBJ2-5, with 14 bases fitting TRBD2. There are 16 residues in the CDR3. Unmatched junction bases numbered 5, after V lost 4 bases and J lost 4 bases. Germline loops: CDR1 LGHNT, CDR2 FRNRAP. As DNA, the CDR3 is TGTGCTAGTGGTTCGGGACTAGCGGGGGTGGGAGAGACCCAGTACTTC. Translated: CASGSGLAGVGETQYF.

The chain combines TRBV2 with TRBJ2-3, with 8 positions matching TRBD2. The CDR3 covers 16 residues. Germline V gene lookup returns CDR1 SNHLY and CDR2 FYNNEI. V lost 7 bases to trimming and J lost 1 base; unmatched junction nucleotides: 10. CDR3: CASTNGGGTRTDTQYF. The CDR3 DNA follows: TGTGCCAGCACGAATGGCGGGGGGACCCGCACAGATACGCAGTATTTT.

The chain carries TRBV7-2 and TRBJ2-1; D ambiguous. Germline CDR1 is SGHTA and CDR2 is FQGNSA. V was clipped by 5 bases and J by 3 bases, with 14 bases between them. The CDR3 has 15 residues. Here the CDR3 DNA reads TGTGCCAGCAGCCCGGGTAACGGGTTCTACAATGAGCAGTTCTTC. This gives the protein CASSPGNGFYNEQFF.

This sequence joins TRBV5-1 and TRBJ2-1; weak D call: TRBD2 (5 bases). Germline CDR1 reads SGHRS; CDR2 reads YFSETQ. This CDR3 has 13 residues. With 1 base removed from V and 4 bases from J, the gap between germline ends came to 6 bases. In nucleotides, the CDR3 is TGCGCCAGCAGCTTGCGGACTTACAATGAGCAGTTCTTC. Its translation is CASSLRTYNEQFF.

The chain carries TRBV11-2 and TRBJ2-7, with TRBD1 as a possible D gene (6 bases). The CDR3 has 16 residues. The V and J ends lost 1 base and 0 bases respectively, with 13 bases between them. The V gene's germline CDR1 is SGHAT and CDR2 FQNNGV. In DNA form, the CDR3 reads TGTGCCAGCAGCTTAGGTGGGGGCGGGTTCTCCTACGAGCAGTACTTC. Translating it yields CASSLGGGGFSYEQYF. Variable domain in full (rest from reference TRBV11-2 and TRBJ2-7): EAGVAQSPRYKIIEKRQSVAFWCNPISGHATLYWYQQILGQGPKLLIQFQNNGVVDDSQLPKDRFSAERLKGVDSTLKIQPAKLEDSAVYLCASSLGGGGFSYEQYFGPGTRLTVT.

This clone has a single count. The chain recombines TRBV9 with TRBJ2-2, with TRBD1 matching 10 bases. Germline loops: CDR1 SGDLS, CDR2 YYNGEE. With V trimmed by 3 bases and J by 3 bases, 2 bases remained unmatched. This CDR3 comprises 15 residues. The CDR3 spells CASSAGTGDTGELFF. CDR3 in DNA: TGTGCCAGCAGCGCCGGGACAGGGGACACCGGGGAGCTGTTTTTT.

The rearrangement links TRBV19 to TRBJ2-1; D may be TRBD2 (6 bases). The length of the CDR3 is 14 residues. Germline V gives CDR1 LNHDA, CDR2 SQIVND (reference sequence). V gave up 3 bases and J gave up 4 bases, with 10 bases separating them. CDR3 nucleotide sequence: TGTGCCAGTAGTATGGGCGGGATTTACAATGAGCAGTTCTTC. Amino acids: CASSMGGIYNEQFF.